This is a list of T cell receptor beta chains from one sample in a study of T cells in Graves' hyperthyroidism and ophthalmopathy. One entry per CDR3 protein, called by TCRdb with MiXCR from the multiplex PCR reads. Found here are around 420,000 distinct CDR3 sequences, roughly 14% of them singletons; the top ten hold 13% to 15%. Input material: blood. These receptors all come from a woman between 18 and 29 years old with Graves' hyperthyroidism. Both conserved end residues are part of each CDR3. The D gene is left open where the match is weak. Where a row states a size, it is once, few, many or the class of an expanded clone; other rows omit it.

v_gene	d_gene	j_gene	abundance	CDR3aa	CDR3nt
TRBV2	.	TRBJ2-3	many	CASSVDEPSTDTQYF	TGTGCCAGCAGTGTTGATGAGCCTAGCACAGATACGCAGTATTTT
TRBV5-8	.	TRBJ1-1	many	CASSLDLMNTEAFF	TGTGCCAGCAGCTTGGACCTCATGAACACTGAAGCTTTCTTT
TRBV2	.	TRBJ1-1	many	CASTTQNEAFF	TGTGCCAGCACTACTCAGAATGAAGCTTTCTTT
TRBV2	TRBD2	TRBJ2-1	many	CASSEWTASGSFEQFF	TGTGCCAGCAGTGAATGGACGGCTAGCGGGAGTTTTGAGCAGTTCTTC
TRBV20-1	TRBD2	TRBJ2-1	many	CSALKLLAGGPIGWYEQFF	TGCAGTGCTTTGAAACTCCTAGCGGGAGGGCCTATTGGATGGTATGAGCAGTTCTTC
TRBV7-3	.	TRBJ2-1	.	CASSLASEVDEQFF	TGTGCCAGCAGCTTGGCTAGCGAGGTGGATGAGCAGTTCTTC
TRBV29-1	TRBD2	TRBJ2-1	many	CSVGGSGGLWEQFF	TGCAGCGTTGGAGGAAGCGGGGGACTCTGGGAGCAGTTCTTC
TRBV20-1	.	TRBJ2-3	many	CSAPRQISTDTQYF	TGCAGTGCCCCACGACAGATTAGCACAGATACGCAGTATTTT
TRBV20-1	.	TRBJ1-2	.	CSARDLRGGSGYTF	TGCAGTGCTAGAGATCTGCGAGGGGGTTCTGGCTACACCTTC
TRBV7-2	.	TRBJ2-1	.	CASSLRNRGDTQYFGPGTYNEQFF	.
TRBV20-1	.	TRBJ2-1	few	CSARHPPREQFF	TGCAGTGCTAGACATCCGCCCCGGGAGCAGTTCTTC
TRBV5-1	.	TRBJ2-7	.	CASSPTPRVVGEQYF	TGCGCCAGCAGCCCGACCCCCAGGGTAGTAGGCGAGCAGTACTTC
TRBV19	TRBD1	TRBJ1-2	.	CASTDRGRYNYGYTF	TGTGCCAGTACCGACAGGGGAAGGTATAACTATGGCTACACCTTC
TRBV19	.	TRBJ1-1	.	CASSILYDPRAFF	TGTGCCAGTAGTATCCTATATGACCCGAGAGCTTTCTTT
TRBV19	TRBD2	TRBJ2-7	.	CASSIVAGSEQYF	TGTGCCAGTAGTATAGTAGCGGGATCCGAGCAATACTTC
TRBV10-3	.	TRBJ1-1	many	CAISESDGTNTEAFF	TGTGCCATCAGTGAGTCGGATGGGACGAACACTGAAGCTTTCTTT
TRBV5-5	TRBD1	TRBJ1-4	.	CASSPHPPGTGGEKLFF	TGTGCCAGCAGCCCCCACCCCCCCGGGACAGGGGGCGAAAAACTGTTTTTT
TRBV28	TRBD1	TRBJ2-3	.	CASSLQGAQADTQYF	TGTGCCAGCAGTTTACAGGGGGCTCAAGCAGATACGCAGTATTTT
TRBV6-5	.	TRBJ1-1	.	CASSYSGGGGEAFF	TGTGCCAGCAGTTACTCGGGAGGAGGGGGGGAAGCTTTCTTT
TRBV18	.	TRBJ2-4	.	CASSPPVDWPDLNIQYF	TGTGCCAGCTCACCACCGGTAGACTGGCCCGACCTAAACATTCAGTACTTC
TRBV7-3	TRBD2	TRBJ2-1	many	CASSHSGSSYNEQFF	TGTGCCAGCAGCCATAGCGGGAGCTCCTACAATGAGCAGTTCTTC
TRBV4-3	.	TRBJ1-2	few	CASSQVEAGNYGYTF	TGCGCCAGCAGCCAAGTAGAGGCGGGTAACTATGGCTACACCTTC
TRBV9	TRBD2	TRBJ2-7	.	CASSVGGGVAYEQYF	TGTGCCAGCAGCGTAGGCGGGGGGGTAGCCTACGAGCAGTACTTC
TRBV3-1	.	TRBJ2-7	many	CASSQAGGASREQYF	TGTGCCAGCAGCCAAGCTGGGGGGGCCTCGCGCGAGCAGTACTTC
TRBV11-2	.	TRBJ2-5	many	CASSSGVFETQYF	TGTGCCAGCAGCTCGGGGGTCTTTGAGACCCAGTACTTC
TRBV5-4	.	TRBJ2-5	.	CASSLAGYQETQYF	TGTGCCAGCAGCTTGGCCGGTTACCAAGAGACCCAGTACTTC
TRBV20-1	.	TRBJ2-1	few	CSARPDNEQFF	TGCAGTGCTAGACCCGACAATGAGCAGTTCTTC
TRBV7-2	TRBD1	TRBJ1-3	few	CASSLVTGAGNTIYF	TGTGCCAGCAGCTTAGTGACAGGGGCTGGAAACACCATATATTTT
TRBV11-1	TRBD2	TRBJ2-2	many	CASSLRTSGSTGELFF	TGTGCCAGCAGTCTCCGGACTAGCGGGAGCACCGGGGAGCTGTTTTTT
TRBV6-1	.	TRBJ1-2	many	CASRDGRTYGYTF	TGTGCCAGCAGAGATGGAAGAACCTATGGCTACACCTTC
TRBV12-3/TRBV12-4	TRBD1	TRBJ1-1	many	CASINRGLNTEAFF	TGTGCCAGCATTAACAGGGGCTTGAACACTGAAGCTTTCTTT
TRBV10-3	TRBD2	TRBJ2-3	.	CAIRLAGTGVTDTQYF	TGTGCCATCAGGCTAGCGGGGACGGGGGTGACAGATACGCAGTATTTT
TRBV7-9	.	TRBJ1-5	many	CASSLRGDQPQHF	TGTGCCAGCAGCTTAAGGGGAGATCAGCCCCAGCATTTT
TRBV9	.	TRBJ2-3	many	CASGGPRPDTQYF	TGTGCCAGCGGAGGGCCCCGCCCCGATACGCAGTATTTT
TRBV27	.	TRBJ1-2	many	CASSLRGRGYTF	TGTGCCAGCAGTTTGCGGGGAAGGGGCTACACCTTC
TRBV19	.	TRBJ1-1	many	CASSLGPGSATEAFF	TGTGCCAGTAGTCTGGGGCCAGGGAGTGCCACTGAAGCTTTCTTT
TRBV5-1	.	TRBJ1-1	many	CASSLWGGTEAFF	TGCGCCAGCAGCTTGTGGGGAGGCACTGAAGCTTTCTTT
TRBV24-1	.	TRBJ2-3	many	CATSPPGPRTDTQYF	TGTGCCACCAGCCCTCCGGGGCCACGCACAGATACGCAGTATTTT
TRBV5-4	TRBD1	TRBJ1-2	few	CASSLERQGRLGYTF	TGTGCCAGCAGCTTGGAAAGACAGGGGAGGTTGGGCTACACCTTC
TRBV28	.	TRBJ2-1	few	CATNPTRGEQFF	TGTGCCACAAACCCAACGAGGGGTGAGCAGTTCTTC
TRBV27	TRBD1	TRBJ1-5	many	CASTSTGPGGNQPQHF	TGTGCCAGCACCTCGACAGGGCCTGGGGGCAATCAGCCCCAGCATTTT
TRBV2	TRBD2	TRBJ2-2	few	CASTTRLAVGELFF	TGTGCCAGCACCACAAGACTAGCGGTCGGGGAGCTGTTTTTT
TRBV29-1	TRBD2	TRBJ2-7	many	CSVLEREGYEQYF	TGCAGCGTTCTGGAGCGGGAGGGGTACGAGCAGTACTTC
TRBV5-1	.	TRBJ1-3	.	CASSPGGGSHGNTIYF	TGCGCCAGCAGCCCGGGCGGGGGCTCTCACGGAAACACCATATATTTT
TRBV4-1	.	TRBJ1-2	.	CASSQDMTRNYGYTF	TGCGCCAGCAGCCAAGATATGACTAGGAACTATGGCTACACCTTC
TRBV7-8	TRBD2	TRBJ2-7	few	CASSPKKGVAGDYEQYF	TGTGCCAGCAGCCCGAAGAAAGGGGTAGCGGGAGATTACGAGCAGTACTTC
TRBV6-1	TRBD2	TRBJ2-1	.	CASSEQAGGYNEQFF	TGTGCCAGCAGTGAACAAGCGGGAGGATACAATGAGCAGTTCTTC
TRBV7-6	TRBD2	TRBJ2-1	few	CASSHLLGGRAYNEQFF	TGTGCCAGCAGCCATCTCCTCGGCGGGAGGGCATACAATGAGCAGTTCTTC
TRBV9	TRBD1	TRBJ1-4	.	CASSVEEGGGHEKLFF	TGTGCCAGCAGCGTAGAAGAAGGGGGCGGGCATGAAAAACTGTTTTTT
TRBV5-1	.	TRBJ1-1	many	CASSLGQGGNTEAFF	TGCGCCAGCAGCTTGGGCCAGGGTGGTAACACTGAAGCTTTCTTT
TRBV6-9	TRBD2	TRBJ2-7	few	CASRPTSGGAHEQYF	TGTGCCAGCCGACCCACTAGCGGGGGGGCCCACGAGCAGTACTTC
TRBV5-1	.	TRBJ2-7	few	CASRLPGNYEQYF	TGCGCCAGCAGATTACCAGGAAACTACGAGCAGTACTTC
TRBV7-6	.	TRBJ2-5	.	CASSLETHPLETQYF	TGTGCCAGCAGCCTGGAAACCCATCCTCTAGAGACCCAGTACTTC
TRBV29-1	.	TRBJ2-7	.	CSVAGVGDTYEQYF	TGCAGCGTTGCGGGTGTTGGGGACACATACGAGCAGTACTTC
TRBV27	TRBD2	TRBJ2-1	many	CASSRLAGGPSYNEQFF	TGTGCCAGCAGTCGACTAGCGGGAGGCCCCTCCTACAATGAGCAGTTCTTC
TRBV2	.	TRBJ1-2	many	CASMGEINYGYTF	TGTGCCAGCATGGGAGAAATCAACTATGGCTACACCTTC
TRBV7-2	.	TRBJ2-3	many	CASSVDSTDTQYF	TGTGCCAGCAGCGTGGACAGCACAGATACGCAGTATTTT